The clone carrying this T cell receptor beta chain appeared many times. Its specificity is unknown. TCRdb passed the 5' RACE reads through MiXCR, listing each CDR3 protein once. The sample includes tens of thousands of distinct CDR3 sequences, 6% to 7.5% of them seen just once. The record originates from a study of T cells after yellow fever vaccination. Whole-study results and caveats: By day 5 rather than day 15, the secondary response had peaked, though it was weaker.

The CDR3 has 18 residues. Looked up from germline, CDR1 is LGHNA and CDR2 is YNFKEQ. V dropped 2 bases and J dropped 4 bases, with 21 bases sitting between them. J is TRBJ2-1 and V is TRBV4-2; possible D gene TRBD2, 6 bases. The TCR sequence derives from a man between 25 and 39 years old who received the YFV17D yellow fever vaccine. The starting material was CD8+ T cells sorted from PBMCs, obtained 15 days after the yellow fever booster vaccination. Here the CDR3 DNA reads TGTGCCAGCAGCCAAACTTTTAACCCCCCGCGGGATTACAATGAGCAGTTCTTC. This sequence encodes CASSQTFNPPRDYNEQFF.